This T cell receptor beta chain was documented in a study of response to subunit inactivated influenza vaccine. Germline CDR1 reads SGHAT; CDR2 reads FQDESV (reference sequence). The CDR3 consists of 18 residues. The ends were cut back, 1 base at V and 6 bases at J, with 23 bases in the middle. TCRdb reanalysed the RT-PCR reads using MiXCR and keeps one entry per CDR3 protein. The table has 600,000 to 850,000 distinct CDR3 sequences, roughly 15% seen once; the top ten hold roughly 7.6%. The receptor's source is a man aged 45-65 years who received an inactivated influenza vaccine. The chain is built from TRBV11-1 and TRBJ2-3; D possibly corresponds to TRBD2 (6 bases). The material sequenced was PBMCs from blood, taken less than 15 days before vaccination. This chain's CDR3 is CASSLVGRGTPPWDTQYF. CDR3 coding DNA: TGTGCCAGCAGCTTAGTTGGGCGGGGAACCCCCCCATGGGATACGCAGTATTTT.